This T cell receptor (beta chain) was retrieved from a study of T cells in Graves' hyperthyroidism and ophthalmopathy. RNA transcripts served as the template for amplifying TCR beta CDR3 regions. Initially, a first-round RT-PCR of the TCR CDR3 employed the HTBI primer set. TCRdb re-derived calls from the multiplex PCR reads in MiXCR, one entry per CDR3 protein. The repertoire has around 700,000 distinct CDR3 sequences, 30% to 40% of them found once; the top ten carry around 31%. The junction had 13 bases not matched to a gene; V was cut back by 5 bases and J by 0 bases. CDR3 length: 18 residues. Germline V gene data show CDR1 as SEHNR and CDR2 as FQNEAQ (reference sequence).

The chain combines TRBV7-9 with TRBJ1-3; TRBD1 agrees at 7 bases. Sequencing was performed on blood. The TCR comes from a woman aged 40 to 50 with Graves' hyperthyroidism. The CDR3 DNA reads TGTGCCAGCAGCCAATCCGCCCTGGAGGGGGCCTCTGGAAACACCATATATTTT. Translation gives CASSQSALEGASGNTIYF. The whole variable domain, filled in from reference TRBV7-9 and TRBJ1-3, reads DTGVSQNPRHKITKRGQNVTFRCDPISEHNRLYWYRQTLGQGPEFLTYFQNEAQLEKSRLLSDRFSAERPKGSFSTLEIQRTEQGDSAMYLCASSQSALEGASGNTIYFGEGSWLTVV.